This entry features one TCR beta chain sequence. The CDR3 totals 15 residues. From germline, CDR1 is MNHEY and CDR2 SMNVEV (reference sequence). The ends lost 8 bases at V and 6 bases at J; junction bases unmatched: 16. These data belong to a study of blood T cell repertoires in COVID-19. Study-level information: Acute and convalescent COVID-19 specimens originated in the United States, Italy and Spain.

Assay used: immunoSEQ multiplex PCR; TCRdb lists only in-frame clones, some missing. Of about 200,000 clones in the sample, around 84% were seen once. The clonotype comes from a woman of 80 years or more with acute or convalescent COVID-19. Material: peripheral blood. V gene TRBV27 combines with J gene TRBJ2-7, with TRBD2 matching 7 bases. This CDR3 reads CASGGEVRRLCEQYF. The CDR3 nucleotides are TGTGCCAGCGGGGGGGAGGTGCGTCGTCTTTGCGAGCAGTACTTC.